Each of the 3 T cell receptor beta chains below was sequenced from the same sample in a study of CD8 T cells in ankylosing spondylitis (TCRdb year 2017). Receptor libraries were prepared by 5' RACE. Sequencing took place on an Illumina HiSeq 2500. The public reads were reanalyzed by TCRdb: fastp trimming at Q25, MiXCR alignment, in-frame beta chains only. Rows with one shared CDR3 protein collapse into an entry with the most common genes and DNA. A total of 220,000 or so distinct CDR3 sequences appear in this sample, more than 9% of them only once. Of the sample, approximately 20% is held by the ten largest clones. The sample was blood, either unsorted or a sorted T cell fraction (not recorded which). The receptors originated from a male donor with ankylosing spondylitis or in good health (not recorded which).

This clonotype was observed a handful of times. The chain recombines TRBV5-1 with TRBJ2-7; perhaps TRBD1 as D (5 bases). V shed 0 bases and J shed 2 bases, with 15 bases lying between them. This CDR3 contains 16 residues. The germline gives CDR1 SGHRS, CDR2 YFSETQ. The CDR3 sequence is CASSLAGSGNTYEQYF. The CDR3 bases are TGCGCCAGCAGCTTGGCCGGGTCAGGGAACACCTACGAGCAGTACTTC.

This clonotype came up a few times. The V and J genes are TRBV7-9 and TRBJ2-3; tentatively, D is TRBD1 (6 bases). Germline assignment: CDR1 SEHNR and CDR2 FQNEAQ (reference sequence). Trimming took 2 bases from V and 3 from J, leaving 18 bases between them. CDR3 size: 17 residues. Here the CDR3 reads CASSLYQGLSTTDTQYF. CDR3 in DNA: TGTGCCAGCAGCTTATATCAGGGGTTGAGTACGACAGATACGCAGTATTTT.

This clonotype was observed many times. CDR3 in amino acids: CASSEFFGTENTEAFF. In DNA form, the CDR3 reads TGTGCCAGCAGTGAATTTTTCGGAACAGAGAACACTGAAGCTTTCTTT. This chain links TRBV25-1 with TRBJ1-1; D is undetermined. CDR1 MGHDK and CDR2 SYGVNS come from the germline V gene. The CDR3 spans 16 residues. Trimming left V 1 base short and J 1 base short, with 13 bases between.